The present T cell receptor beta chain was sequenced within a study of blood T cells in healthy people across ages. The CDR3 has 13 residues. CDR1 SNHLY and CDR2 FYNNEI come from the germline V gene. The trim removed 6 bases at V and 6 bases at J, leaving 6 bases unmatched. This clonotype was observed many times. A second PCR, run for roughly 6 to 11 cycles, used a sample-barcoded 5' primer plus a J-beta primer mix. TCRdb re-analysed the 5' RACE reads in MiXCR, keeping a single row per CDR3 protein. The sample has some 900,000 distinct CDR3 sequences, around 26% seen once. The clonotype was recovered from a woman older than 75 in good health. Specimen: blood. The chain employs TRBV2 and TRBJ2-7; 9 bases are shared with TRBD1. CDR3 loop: CASRATGGTEQYF. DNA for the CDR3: TGTGCCAGCAGGGCGACAGGGGGTACCGAGCAGTACTTC.